The 31 T cell receptor beta chains below all came from one sample that was sequenced in a study of human T cells and chemical hapten exposure (TCRdb year 2021). The method behind the library was RACE. TCRdb shows the sequencer as NextSeq 500. The public reads were quality trimmed at Q25 with fastp and then assembled into clones with MiXCR by TCRdb, keeping productive beta chains. Rows are combined by CDR3 protein, so each entry shows the most common genes and DNA. The sample table contains some 43,000 distinct CDR3 sequences; only one count was recorded for approximately 3.6% of them. About 26% of the sample comes from the top ten. The time point label, read with the paper, signifies: patch test 1, 2 weeks after DPC sensitization. Reading the label with the study, this specimen's treatment or condition is: therapeutic diphenylcyclopropenone sensitization with weekly scalp DPC. Total RNA was extracted from unfractionated whole blood collected in Tempus Blood RNA tubes.

The material was whole blood, obtained in connection with sensitization to the hapten diphenylcyclopropenone (DPC). All receptors derive from a man between 50 and 59 years old with alopecia areata. Some clones in this sample may be carry-over from other donors' samples.

The chain uses TRBV12-3 or TRBV12-4 and TRBJ2-3; 7 bases agree with TRBD1. The CDR3 is 15 amino acids. V shed 6 bases and J 0 bases; nucleotides not matched to a gene: 6. The CDR3 nucleotides read TGTGCCAGCAGAAGGACAGGCGCTAGCACAGATACGCAGTATTTT. Amino acid sequence: CASRRTGASTDTQYF.

This clonotype appeared many times. The gene calls are TRBV30 and TRBJ2-7; TRBD1 is a possible D gene (6 bases). This CDR3 is built from 16 residues. Germline lookup yields CDR1 GTSNPN and CDR2 SVGIG (reference sequence). V lost 0 bases, J lost 4 bases, and 19 bases lay in between. CDR3 DNA sequence: TGTGCCTGGAGTGTAAGGGGGAGTCCCCCTACTTACGAGCAGTACTTC. The encoded protein is CAWSVRGSPPTYEQYF.

The chain links TRBV30 to TRBJ1-2, with 9 nucleotides matching TRBD1. The CDR3 is 14 amino acids. The germline V gene encodes CDR1 GTSNPN and CDR2 SVGIG (reference sequence). V was pared by 3 bases and J by 4 bases, with 6 bases of the junction left unmatched. CDR3 DNA: TGTGCCTGGAGAACGGGACAGGGTTCCTATGGCTACACCTTC. This translates into CAWRTGQGSYGYTF. Based on the CDR3 plus reference TRBV30 and TRBJ1-2, the full variable domain is SQTIHQWPATLVQPVGSPLSLECTVEGTSNPNLYWYRQAAGRGLQLLFYSVGIGQISSEVPQNLSASRPQDRQFILSSKKLLLSDSGFYLCAWRTGQGSYGYTFGSGTRLTVV.

Many counts were recorded for this clonotype. This chain joins TRBV11-2 and TRBJ2-1, with 15 bases lining up with TRBD2. V shed 6 bases and J 9 bases; nucleotides not matched to a gene: 12. The germline V gene has CDR1 SGHAT and CDR2 FQNNGV. This CDR3 contains 17 residues. CDR3 sequence: CASRLRPGLAGGVEQFF. In DNA form, the CDR3 reads TGTGCCAGCAGGCTAAGACCGGGACTAGCGGGAGGAGTTGAGCAGTTCTTC.

This clonotype was seen repeatedly, ten times or more. This chain connects TRBV5-1 to TRBJ2-7, with TRBD1 matching over 7 bases. V lost 3 bases and J lost 1; bases outside the gene matches: 1. The CDR3 is 13 residues long. CDR1 is SGHRS, CDR2 YFSETQ, per germline. In DNA, the CDR3 is TGCGCCAGCAGCTGGACAGGATCCTACGAGCAGTACTTC. This encodes CASSWTGSYEQYF.

In its sample, this clonotype was seen many times. The chain recombines TRBV20-1 with TRBJ2-1; tentatively, D is TRBD1 or TRBD2 (5 bases each). The CDR3 is made up of 16 amino acids. The germline CDR1 and CDR2 sequences are DFQATT and SNEGSKA (reference sequence). V was cut by 2 bases and J by 7 bases, with 21 bases left in between. CDR3 in amino acids: CSARFQGVISGNEQFF. The CDR3 DNA sequence: TGCAGTGCTAGATTTCAGGGAGTGATATCGGGGAATGAGCAGTTCTTC.

Ten or more counts support this clonotype. This rearrangement joins TRBV6-2 or TRBV6-3 to TRBJ2-1; a weak D match, TRBD2 (6 bases). The CDR3 is 14 residues long. V lost 5 bases and J lost 9, with 17 bases in between. Germline V lookup: CDR1 MNHEY, CDR2 SVGEGT. CDR3 DNA sequence: TGTGCCAGCAGTCGCGGGACCACCAACACTGAGCAGTTCTTC. It translates to CASSRGTTNTEQFF.

This clonotype was seen repeatedly, ten times or more. The V and J genes are TRBV6-1 and TRBJ2-4, with 12 bases matching TRBD1. After removal of 1 base from V and 8 bases from J, the junction contained 3 bases not matched to a gene. Germline values: CDR1 MNHNS, CDR2 SASEGT. The CDR3 length is 15 residues. CDR3: CASSEGDRGLDIQYF. Here the CDR3 DNA reads TGTGCCAGCAGTGAAGGGGACAGGGGGCTAGACATTCAGTACTTC.

The table lists this clonotype with a few counts. The chain carries TRBV12-3 or TRBV12-4 and TRBJ1-5, with 8 nucleotides matching TRBD1. This CDR3 is 14 amino acids long. Trimming took 6 bases from V and 3 from J; bases not matched to a gene: 4. The CDR3 protein is CASRRQGNNQPQHF. The CDR3 coding sequence is TGTGCCAGCAGACGACAGGGGAACAATCAGCCCCAGCATTTT.

The table lists this clonotype with many counts. The chain is built from TRBV5-1 and TRBJ2-1; TRBD1 might be the D (5 bases). The germline V gene has CDR1 SGHRS and CDR2 YFSETQ. The CDR3 spans 15 residues. Trimming cost V 3 bases and J 3 bases, with 13 bases left between them. The CDR3 is CASSSSDRVYNEQFF. In nucleotides, the CDR3 is TGCGCCAGCAGCTCGTCAGACAGAGTCTACAATGAGCAGTTCTTC.

The sample holds many counts of this clonotype. This sequence joins TRBV4-2 and TRBJ2-3; possibly TRBD1 for D (6 bases). CDR3 size: 19 residues. In germline, CDR1 is LGHNA, CDR2 YNFKEQ. Trimming took off 0 bases at V and 4 bases at J, with 23 bases between the two ends. The CDR3 spells CASSQDHREGQGRADTQYF. For the CDR3, the DNA is TGTGCCAGCAGCCAAGATCATCGGGAAGGGCAGGGGCGAGCAGATACGCAGTATTTT.

This clonotype was seen repeatedly, ten times or more. This sequence joins TRBV5-1 and TRBJ1-6, with D possibly TRBD1 on 6 matching bases. The CDR3 totals 16 residues. The V gene lost 5 bases and the J gene lost 7 bases, with 19 bases spanning the gap. Looked up from germline, CDR1 is SGHRS and CDR2 is YFSETQ. The CDR3 here is CASRRVTDSGNSPLHF. The DNA for the CDR3 is TGCGCCAGCAGAAGAGTTACGGACAGCGGCAATTCACCCCTCCACTTT.

In its sample, this clonotype was seen many times. DNA for the CDR3: TGCAGTGCCGGCAGGGACTACGAGCAGTACTTC. Amino acids: CSAGRDYEQYF. V gene TRBV20-1 combines with J gene TRBJ2-7; D possibly corresponds to TRBD1 (5 bases). The V end lost 6 bases, the J end lost 3 bases, and 9 bases lay between the germline ends. CDR1 is DFQATT, CDR2 SNEGSKA, per germline (reference sequence). The CDR3 consists of 11 residues.

This clonotype came up many times. The chain employs TRBV10-1 and TRBJ2-3; D ambiguous. Germline CDR1 and CDR2: WNHNN and SYGVQD (reference sequence). The CDR3 runs 13 residues. V gave up 8 bases and J gave up 2 bases, with 11 bases separating them. The CDR3 spells CASGRRTTDTQYF. The CDR3 DNA reads TGCGCCAGCGGGCGACGGACCACAGATACGCAGTATTTT.

The sample holds many counts of this clonotype. This chain joins TRBV7-2 and TRBJ2-5; the D is unclear. The germline V gene has CDR1 SGHTA and CDR2 FQGNSA. V was pared by 4 bases and J by 0 bases, with 6 bases between. The CDR3 loop spans 13 amino acids. This CDR3 is CASSSDHQETQYF. CDR3 coding DNA: TGTGCCAGCAGCTCCGACCACCAAGAGACCCAGTACTTC.

Ten or more counts support this clonotype. The chain recombines TRBV7-2 with TRBJ1-1, with 7 bases fitting TRBD1. The CDR3 runs 12 residues. Germline assignment: CDR1 SGHTA and CDR2 FQGNSA. The V gene end was trimmed by 3 bases and the J gene end by 11 bases; junction bases not matched to a gene: 6. CDR3 loop: CASSLRQGRAFF. The CDR3, as DNA: TGTGCCAGCAGCTTGAGACAGGGACGGGCTTTCTTT.

CDR3 loop: CASSDGDQPQHF. CDR3 DNA sequence: TGTGCCAGCAGTGATGGGGATCAGCCCCAGCATTTT. The chain joins TRBV2 to TRBJ1-5; D is undetermined. CDR3 size: 12 residues. Per germline, CDR1 SNHLY and CDR2 FYNNEI. V lost 3 bases, J lost 5 bases, and 5 bases lay in between.

This clonotype was recorded at least ten times. V gene TRBV6-6 combines with J gene TRBJ2-3, with 7 bases aligning to TRBD1. The CDR3 covers 17 residues. Trimming took 0 bases from V and 8 from J; bases not matched to a gene: 14. Germline V lookup: CDR1 MNHNY, CDR2 SVGAGI (reference sequence). The CDR3 loop reads CASSYSRGWETLPTQYF. CDR3 DNA sequence: TGTGCCAGCAGTTACTCCAGGGGGTGGGAGACCCTTCCTACGCAGTATTTT.

This clonotype was seen at least ten times. V gene TRBV28 combines with J gene TRBJ2-4, with D unresolved. The CDR3 totals 16 residues. With 6 bases removed from V and 0 bases from J, the gap between germline ends came to 15 bases. Per the germline V gene, CDR1 is MDHEN and CDR2 is SYDVKM. The CDR3 coding sequence is TGTGCCAGCAGCCCTCCAGAACCACTAGCCAAAAACATTCAGTACTTC. Its translation: CASSPPEPLAKNIQYF.

This clonotype was observed at least ten times. The V and J genes are TRBV7-2 and TRBJ2-1; TRBD2 agrees at 8 bases. With 0 bases clipped from V and 10 bases from J, the junction kept 8 bases outside the gene matches. Germline CDR1 SGHTA, CDR2 FQGNSA. The CDR3 spans 15 residues. In nucleotides, the CDR3 is TGTGCCAGCAGCTTAGCCAGCGGGGGTTGGGGGGAGCAGTTCTTC. Protein sequence: CASSLASGGWGEQFF.

In this sample, this clonotype turned up many times. The chain is built from TRBV3-1 and TRBJ1-5; D is possibly TRBD1 (5 bases). Between the trimmed V and J ends, which lost 6 bases and 5 bases, there was a span of 14 bases. The CDR3 contains 14 residues. Germline values: CDR1 LGHDT, CDR2 YNNKEL (reference sequence). CDR3 nucleotides: TGTGCCAGCAGTCCGGCTCAGGGTTATCAGCCCCAGCATTTT. Its protein is CASSPAQGYQPQHF. Using reference TRBV3-1 and TRBJ1-5 for the parts outside the CDR3, the full variable domain is DTAVSQTPKYLVTQMGNDKSIKCEQNLGHDTMYWYKQDSKKFLKIMFSYNNKELIINETVPNRFSPKSPDKAHLNLHINSLELGDSAVYFCASSPAQGYQPQHFGDGTRLSIL.

This clonotype was observed at least ten times. This sequence joins TRBV3-1 and TRBJ2-4, with D unclear. The V gene's germline CDR1 is LGHDT and CDR2 YNNKEL (reference sequence). Trimming cost V 1 base and J 0 bases, with 4 bases left between them. The CDR3 length is 14 residues. CDR3 protein: CASSQALAKNIQYF. The CDR3, as DNA: TGTGCCAGCAGCCAAGCCCTAGCCAAAAACATTCAGTACTTC.

This clonotype is medium-sized. The J gene is TRBJ2-3, the V gene TRBV7-2; D not resolved. V shed 1 base and J shed 0 bases, with 2 bases lying between them. The germline CDR1 and CDR2 sequences are SGHTA and FQGNSA. The CDR3 consists of 13 residues. CDR3 in amino acids: CASSLDSTDTQYF. DNA for the CDR3: TGTGCCAGCAGCTTAGACAGCACAGATACGCAGTATTTT.

This clonotype was seen repeatedly, ten times or more. The V gene is TRBV20-1, the J gene TRBJ2-1, with 9 bases identical to TRBD2. V lost 3 bases, J lost 4 bases, and 4 bases stayed unmatched. CDR1 and CDR2 (germline): DFQATT, SNEGSKA (reference sequence). CDR3 size: 14 residues. The CDR3 reads CSASSLAGYNEQFF. The CDR3 coding sequence is TGCAGTGCTAGTTCGCTAGCGGGGTACAATGAGCAGTTCTTC.

CDR3 loop: CASSSGDRNTEAFF. CDR3 nucleotides: TGCGCCAGCAGCTCAGGGGACAGGAACACTGAAGCTTTCTTT. This chain links TRBV5-1 with TRBJ1-1; 7 bases map to TRBD1. J gave up 1 base and V 3 bases, and 3 bases lay outside the gene matches. CDR3 length: 14 amino acids. In germline, CDR1 is SGHRS, CDR2 YFSETQ.

This clonotype has ten or more counts. The chain recombines TRBV4-3 with TRBJ2-2; the D is unclear. Germline loops: CDR1 LGHNA, CDR2 YSLEER. Trimming cost V 4 bases and J 0 bases, with 9 bases left between them. This CDR3 is built from 15 residues. The CDR3, as DNA: TGCGCCAGCAGCCTGAATTCCGCGAACACCGGGGAGCTGTTTTTT. Translating gives CASSLNSANTGELFF.

This clonotype was found many times. The V and J genes are TRBV12-3 or TRBV12-4 and TRBJ2-7; 14 bases map to TRBD2. CDR3 length: 18 residues. Losses at the gene ends were 7 bases for V and 2 bases for J; bases not matched to a gene: 13. CDR3 region: CASISVGLAGVVTYEQYF. In DNA, the CDR3 is TGTGCCAGCATCTCTGTGGGACTAGCGGGAGTTGTGACCTACGAGCAGTACTTC.

This clonotype came up many times. The chain links TRBV7-2 to TRBJ2-1; TRBD2 matches at 8 bases. The CDR3 runs 13 residues. CDR1 is SGHTA, CDR2 FQGNSA, per germline. V was clipped by 5 bases and J by 12 bases; unmatched bases: 9. Written as DNA, the CDR3 is TGTGCCAGCAGCACCACTAGCGGTATGGGGCAGTTCTTC. This translates into CASSTTSGMGQFF.

There are many counts of this clonotype. The chain has TRBV18 and TRBJ2-7; 15 bases line up with TRBD2. J was trimmed by 6 bases and V by 6 bases; bases with no gene match: 6. CDR3 length: 15 amino acids. The V gene's germline CDR1 is KGHSH and CDR2 LQKENI. The CDR3 DNA reads TGTGCCAGCTCGTCAGGGACTAGCGGGAGGAGCGAGCAGTACTTC. It yields the protein CASSSGTSGRSEQYF.

Many counts were recorded for this clonotype. The V and J genes are TRBV5-1 and TRBJ2-1; 10 bases align to TRBD2. The V segment lost 0 bases and the J segment 3 bases; nucleotides outside the gene matches: 6. The CDR3 is made up of 17 amino acids. The V gene's germline CDR1 is SGHRS and CDR2 YFSETQ. The CDR3 here is CASSLGASGSVYNEQFF. Written as DNA, the CDR3 is TGCGCCAGCAGCTTGGGGGCTAGCGGGAGCGTCTACAATGAGCAGTTCTTC.

The chain couples TRBV7-2 to TRBJ1-1; no clear D. V was clipped by 0 bases and J by 1 base, with 6 bases between them. CDR3 size: 14 residues. CDR1 is SGHTA, CDR2 FQGNSA, per germline. DNA of the CDR3: TGTGCCAGCAGCTTAGCCTCAGGGAACACTGAAGCTTTCTTT. This gives the protein CASSLASGNTEAFF.